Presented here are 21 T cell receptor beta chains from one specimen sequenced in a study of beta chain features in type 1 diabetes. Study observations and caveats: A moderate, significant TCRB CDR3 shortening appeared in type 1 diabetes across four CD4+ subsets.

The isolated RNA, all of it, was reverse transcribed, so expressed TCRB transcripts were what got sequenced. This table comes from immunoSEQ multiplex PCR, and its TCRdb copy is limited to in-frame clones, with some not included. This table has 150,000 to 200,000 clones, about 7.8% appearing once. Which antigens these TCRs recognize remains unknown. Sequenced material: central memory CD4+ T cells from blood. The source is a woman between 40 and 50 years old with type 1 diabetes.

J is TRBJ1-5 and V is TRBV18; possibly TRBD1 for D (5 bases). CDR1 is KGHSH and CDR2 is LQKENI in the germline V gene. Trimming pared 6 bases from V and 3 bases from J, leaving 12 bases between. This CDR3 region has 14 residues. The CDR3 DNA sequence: TGTGCCAGCTCCCTAGCGGGGGTCAATCAGCCCCAGCATTTT. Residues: CASSLAGVNQPQHF.

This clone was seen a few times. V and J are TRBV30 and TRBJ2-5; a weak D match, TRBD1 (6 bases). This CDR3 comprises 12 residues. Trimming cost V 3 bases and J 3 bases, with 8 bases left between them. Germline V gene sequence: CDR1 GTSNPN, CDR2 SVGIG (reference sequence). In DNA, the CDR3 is TGTGCCTGGAGCAGGGGTGAAGAGACCCAGTACTTC. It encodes CAWSRGEETQYF.

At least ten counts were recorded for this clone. The CDR3 DNA reads as TGTGCCAGCTCACCACCCTCGGAGAACTATGGCTACACCTTC. Protein sequence: CASSPPSENYGYTF. The rearrangement uses TRBV18 and TRBJ1-2; unclear D gene. There are 14 residues in the CDR3. V gave up 0 bases and J gave up 2 bases, with 7 bases separating them. In germline, CDR1 is KGHSH, CDR2 LQKENI.

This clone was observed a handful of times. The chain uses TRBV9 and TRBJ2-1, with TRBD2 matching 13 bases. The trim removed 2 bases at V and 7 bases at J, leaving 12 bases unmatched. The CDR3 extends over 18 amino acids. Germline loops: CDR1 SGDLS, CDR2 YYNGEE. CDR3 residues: CASSVDPLAGGPRNEQFF. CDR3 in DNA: TGTGCCAGCAGCGTCGACCCACTAGCGGGGGGGCCAAGGAATGAGCAGTTCTTC.

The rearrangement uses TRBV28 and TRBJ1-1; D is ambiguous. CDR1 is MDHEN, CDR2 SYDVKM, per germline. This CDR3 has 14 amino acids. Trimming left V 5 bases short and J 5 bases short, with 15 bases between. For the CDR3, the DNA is TGTGCCAGCAGTGGGTACGGGCGCGGGACTGAAGCTTTCTTT. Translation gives CASSGYGRGTEAFF.

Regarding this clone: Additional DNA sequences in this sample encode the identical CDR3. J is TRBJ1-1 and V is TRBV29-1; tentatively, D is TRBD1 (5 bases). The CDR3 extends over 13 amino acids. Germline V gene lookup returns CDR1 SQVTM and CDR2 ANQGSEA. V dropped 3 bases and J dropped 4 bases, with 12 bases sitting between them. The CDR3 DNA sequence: TGCAGCGTTGAGGAGGGCGGGGGCACTGAAGCTTTCTTT. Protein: CSVEEGGGTEAFF.

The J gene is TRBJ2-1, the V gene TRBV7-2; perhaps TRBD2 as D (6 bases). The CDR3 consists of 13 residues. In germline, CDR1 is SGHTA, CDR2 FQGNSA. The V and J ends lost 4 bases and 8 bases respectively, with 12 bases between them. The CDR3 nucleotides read TGTGCCAGCAGCTCCAGCGGGTCGGATGAGCAGTTCTTC. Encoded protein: CASSSSGSDEQFF.

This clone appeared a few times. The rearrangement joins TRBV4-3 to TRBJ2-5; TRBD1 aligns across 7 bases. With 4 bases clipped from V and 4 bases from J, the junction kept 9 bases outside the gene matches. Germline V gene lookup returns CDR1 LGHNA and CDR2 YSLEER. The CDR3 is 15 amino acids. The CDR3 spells CASSPFGQEGETQYF. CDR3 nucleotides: TGCGCCAGCAGCCCTTTCGGACAGGAAGGAGAGACCCAGTACTTC.

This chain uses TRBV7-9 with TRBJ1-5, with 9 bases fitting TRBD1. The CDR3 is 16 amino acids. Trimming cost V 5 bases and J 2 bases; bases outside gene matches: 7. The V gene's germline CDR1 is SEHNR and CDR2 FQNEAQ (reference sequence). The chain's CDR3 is CASSRDRAWGNQPQHF. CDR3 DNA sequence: TGTGCCAGCAGCCGGGACAGGGCTTGGGGCAATCAGCCCCAGCATTTT.

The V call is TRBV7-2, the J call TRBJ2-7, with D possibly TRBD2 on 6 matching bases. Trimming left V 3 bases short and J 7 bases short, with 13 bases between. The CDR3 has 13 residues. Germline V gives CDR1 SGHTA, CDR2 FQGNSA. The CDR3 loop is CASSFRDSLEQYF. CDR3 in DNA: TGTGCCAGCAGCTTCAGGGACTCGCTGGAGCAGTACTTC.

CDR3 nucleotide sequence: TGTGCCAGCAGCACCGGGACTGCTATACACGAGCAGTACTTC. Its protein product is CASSTGTAIHEQYF. The chain recombines TRBV28 with TRBJ2-7, with D possibly matching TRBD2 (6 bases). The germline V gene encodes CDR1 MDHEN and CDR2 SYDVKM. V lost 6 bases and J 5 bases, leaving 17 bases between the germline ends. CDR3 length: 14 amino acids.

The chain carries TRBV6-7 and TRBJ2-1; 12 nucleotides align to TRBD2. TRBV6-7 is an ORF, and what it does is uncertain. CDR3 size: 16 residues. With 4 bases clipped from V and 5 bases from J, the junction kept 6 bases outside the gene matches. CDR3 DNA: TGTGCCAGCAGTTGTCGGACTAGCGGGACACACAATGAGCAGTTCTTC. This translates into CASSCRTSGTHNEQFF.

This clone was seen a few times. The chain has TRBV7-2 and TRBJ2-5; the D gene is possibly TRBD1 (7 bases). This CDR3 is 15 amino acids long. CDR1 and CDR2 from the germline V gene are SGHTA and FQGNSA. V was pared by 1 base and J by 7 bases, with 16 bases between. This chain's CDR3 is CASSLVSGGGRTQYF. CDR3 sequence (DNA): TGTGCCAGCAGCTTAGTTTCAGGGGGAGGACGGACCCAGTACTTC.

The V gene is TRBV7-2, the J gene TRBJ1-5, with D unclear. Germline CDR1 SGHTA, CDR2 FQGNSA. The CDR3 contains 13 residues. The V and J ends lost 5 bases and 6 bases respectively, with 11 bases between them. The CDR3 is CASSPEGGQPQHF. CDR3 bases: TGTGCCAGCAGCCCGGAGGGCGGTCAGCCCCAGCATTTT.

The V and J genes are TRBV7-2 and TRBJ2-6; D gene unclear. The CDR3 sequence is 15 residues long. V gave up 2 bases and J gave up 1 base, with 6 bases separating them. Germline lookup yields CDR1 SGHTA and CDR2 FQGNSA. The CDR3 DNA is TGTGCCAGCAGCTTACATTTGTCTGGGGCCAACGTCCTGACTTTC. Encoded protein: CASSLHLSGANVLTF.

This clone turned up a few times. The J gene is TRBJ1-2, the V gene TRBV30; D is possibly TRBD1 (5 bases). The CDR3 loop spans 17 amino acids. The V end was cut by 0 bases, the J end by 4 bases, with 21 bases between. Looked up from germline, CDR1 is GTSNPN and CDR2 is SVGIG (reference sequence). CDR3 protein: CAWSVSGGQLSPYGYTF. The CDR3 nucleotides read TGTGCCTGGAGTGTATCGGGAGGACAACTCTCCCCCTATGGCTACACCTTC.

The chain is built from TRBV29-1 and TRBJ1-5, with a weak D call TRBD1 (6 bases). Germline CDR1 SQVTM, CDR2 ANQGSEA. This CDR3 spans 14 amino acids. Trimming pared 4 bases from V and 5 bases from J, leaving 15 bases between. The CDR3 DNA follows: TGCAGCGTTGTAATATCAGGGGCTGATCAGCCCCAGCATTTT. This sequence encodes CSVVISGADQPQHF. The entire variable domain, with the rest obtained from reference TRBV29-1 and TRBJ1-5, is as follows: SAVISQKPSRDICQRGTSLTIQCQVDSQVTMMFWYRQQPGQSLTLIATANQGSEATYESGFVIDKFPISRPNLTFSTLTVSNMSPEDSSIYLCSVVISGADQPQHFGDGTRLSIL.

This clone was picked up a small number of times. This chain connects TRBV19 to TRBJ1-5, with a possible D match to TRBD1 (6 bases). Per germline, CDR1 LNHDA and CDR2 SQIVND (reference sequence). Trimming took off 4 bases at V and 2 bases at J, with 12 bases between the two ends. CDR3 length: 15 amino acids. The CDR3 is CASSNQGSGNQPQHF. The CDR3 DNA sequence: TGTGCCAGTAGTAACCAGGGGTCAGGCAATCAGCCCCAGCATTTT.

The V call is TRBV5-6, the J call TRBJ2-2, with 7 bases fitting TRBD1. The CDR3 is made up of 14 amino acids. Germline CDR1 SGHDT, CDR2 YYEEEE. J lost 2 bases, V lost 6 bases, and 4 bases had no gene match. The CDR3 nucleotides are TGTGCCAGCAAGGGGGCGGATAACACCGGGGAGCTGTTTTTT. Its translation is CASKGADNTGELFF.

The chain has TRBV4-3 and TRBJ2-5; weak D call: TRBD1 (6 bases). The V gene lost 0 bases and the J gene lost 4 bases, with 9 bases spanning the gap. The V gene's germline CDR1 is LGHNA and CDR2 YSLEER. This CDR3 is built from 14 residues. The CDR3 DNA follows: TGCGCCAGCAGCCAAGATCGAGGGGGAGAGACCCAGTACTTC. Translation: CASSQDRGGETQYF.

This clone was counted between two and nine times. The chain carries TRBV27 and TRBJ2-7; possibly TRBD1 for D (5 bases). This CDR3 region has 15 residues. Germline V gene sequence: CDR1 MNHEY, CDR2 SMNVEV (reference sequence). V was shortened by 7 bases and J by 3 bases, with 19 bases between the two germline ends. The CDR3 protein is CASNTHRTSGYEQYF. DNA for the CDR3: TGTGCCAGCAATACTCACAGGACGTCCGGCTACGAGCAGTACTTC.